This T cell receptor (beta chain) was sequenced for a study of blood T cell repertoires in COVID-19. Method: immunoSEQ multiplex PCR; TCRdb's copy keeps in-frame clones and lacks some. The sample includes 200,000 to 300,000 clones, approximately 80% of them seen just once. The clonotype originates from a man between 60 and 70 years old with acute or convalescent COVID-19. Sequenced sample: peripheral blood.

The CDR3 protein is CASSLGDRGRLTDTQYF. DNA of the CDR3: TGTGCCAGCAGCTTAGGAGACAGGGGGCGTCTGACAGATACGCAGTATTTT. The V gene is TRBV7-8, the J gene TRBJ2-3; the match to TRBD1 covers 10 bases. Germline V gene data show CDR1 as SGHVS and CDR2 as FQNEAQ. V lost 1 base to trimming and J lost 3 bases; unmatched junction nucleotides: 7. This CDR3 comprises 17 residues.